This T cell receptor (beta chain) was sequenced for a study of CD4 and CD8 cells across lung adenocarcinoma regions. Samples came from patients with localized non-small cell lung adenocarcinoma. CDR3 length: 14 residues. V dropped 6 bases and J dropped 6 bases, with 14 bases sitting between them. Germline V lookup: CDR1 MNHNS, CDR2 SASEGT. TCRdb fed the PCR reads into MiXCR, producing one record per CDR3 protein. The sample contains around 10,000 distinct CDR3 sequences, roughly 49% of which appear only once. This clonotype was detected ten times or more. The sample was CD8+ T cells from the margin of a lung tumor. The clonotype comes from a male donor with lung adenocarcinoma. The CD4 and CD8 labels of this study may be unreliable. The chain has TRBV6-1 and TRBJ1-4; D unclear. CDR3 sequence (DNA): TGTGCCAGCAGCCCCTCGTGGCTGGATGAAAAACTGTTTTTT. The encoded protein is CASSPSWLDEKLFF.